This TCR beta chain was found in a study of T cell responses to AZD1222 COVID-19 vaccine. Study at large: Pooled together were second doses at about 4 or about 12 weeks. Points from the study as a whole: Of spike-specific TCRs, nearly half reportedly target regions left unmutated in variants. Regions 160-218 and 743-854 held dominance among vaccine-associated CD4 TCRs, which spanned spike. Breadth and depth of Spike-specific TCRs rose after two AZD1222 doses.

The ends were cut back, 4 bases at V and 4 bases at J, with 8 bases in the middle. Germline CDR1 and CDR2: MNHEY and SVGAGI. The CDR3 loop spans 12 amino acids. The assay was immunoSEQ multiplex PCR, and TCRdb's table has in-frame clones only and misses some. The sample has over 120,000 clones, about 93% seen once; the top ten hold less than 6.5%. As to this clone: Its antigen remains unidentified.

Sequenced material: peripheral blood, taken on day 0 of AZD1222 vaccination. This chain joins TRBV6-5 and TRBJ2-7, with D perhaps TRBD1 (5 bases). The source is an adult in good health. The CDR3 bases are TGTGCCAGCAGTTCCGACAGATACGAGCAGTACTTC. It specifies CASSSDRYEQYF.